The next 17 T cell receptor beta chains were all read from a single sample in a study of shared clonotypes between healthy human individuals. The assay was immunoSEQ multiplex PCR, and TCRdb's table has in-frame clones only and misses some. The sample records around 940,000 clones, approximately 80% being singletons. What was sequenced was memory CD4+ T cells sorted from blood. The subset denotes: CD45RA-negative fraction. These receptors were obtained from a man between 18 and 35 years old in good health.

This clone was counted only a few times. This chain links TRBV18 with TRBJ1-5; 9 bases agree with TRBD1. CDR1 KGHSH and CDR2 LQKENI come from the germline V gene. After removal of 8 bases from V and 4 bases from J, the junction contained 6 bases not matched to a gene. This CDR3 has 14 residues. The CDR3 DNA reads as TGTGCCAGCAGGACAGGGGCGACGAATCAGCCCCAGCATTTT. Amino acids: CASRTGATNQPQHF.

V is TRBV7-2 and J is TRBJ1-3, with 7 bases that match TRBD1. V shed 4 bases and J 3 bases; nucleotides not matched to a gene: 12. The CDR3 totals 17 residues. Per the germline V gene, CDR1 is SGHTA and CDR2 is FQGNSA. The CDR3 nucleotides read TGTGCCAGCAGCTCACGACAGGGAGGCTCTGGTGGAAACACCATATATTTT. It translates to CASSSRQGGSGGNTIYF.

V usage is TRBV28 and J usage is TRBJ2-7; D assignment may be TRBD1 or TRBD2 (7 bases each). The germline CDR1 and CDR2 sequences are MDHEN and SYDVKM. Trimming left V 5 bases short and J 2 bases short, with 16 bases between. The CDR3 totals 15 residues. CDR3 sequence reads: CASSAPGGGTYEQYF. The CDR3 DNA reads TGTGCCAGCAGTGCCCCAGGGGGGGGAACCTACGAGCAGTACTTC.

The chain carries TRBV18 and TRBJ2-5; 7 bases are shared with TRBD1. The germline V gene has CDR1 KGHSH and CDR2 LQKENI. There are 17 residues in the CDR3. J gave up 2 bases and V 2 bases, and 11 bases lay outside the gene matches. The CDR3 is CASSPYGTAAGQETQYF. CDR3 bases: TGTGCCAGCTCACCATACGGGACAGCGGCAGGACAAGAGACCCAGTACTTC.

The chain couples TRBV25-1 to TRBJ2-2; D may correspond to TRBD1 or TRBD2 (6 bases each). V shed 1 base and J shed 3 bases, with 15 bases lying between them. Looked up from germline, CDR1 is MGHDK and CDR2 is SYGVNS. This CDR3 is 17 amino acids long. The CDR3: CASSESPPRGDTGELFF. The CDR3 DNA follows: TGTGCCAGCAGTGAATCCCCACCGAGGGGGGACACCGGGGAGCTGTTTTTT.

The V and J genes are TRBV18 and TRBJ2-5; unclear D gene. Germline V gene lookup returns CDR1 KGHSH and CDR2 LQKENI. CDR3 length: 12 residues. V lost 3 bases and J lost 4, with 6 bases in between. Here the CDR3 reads CASSPSRETQYF. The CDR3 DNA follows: TGTGCCAGCTCACCTTCCCGAGAGACCCAGTACTTC. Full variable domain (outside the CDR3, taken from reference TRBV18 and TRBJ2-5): NAGVMQNPRHLVRRRGQEARLRCSPMKGHSHVYWYRQLPEEGLKFMVYLQKENIIDESGMPKERFSAEFPKEGPSILRIQQVVRGDSAAYFCASSPSRETQYFGPGTRLLVL.

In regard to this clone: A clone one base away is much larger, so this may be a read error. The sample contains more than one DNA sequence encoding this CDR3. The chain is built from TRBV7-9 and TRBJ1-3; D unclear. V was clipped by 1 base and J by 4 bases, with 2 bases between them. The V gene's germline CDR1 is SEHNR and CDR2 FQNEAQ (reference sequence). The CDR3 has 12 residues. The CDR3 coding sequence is TGTGCCAGCAGCTTAGACGGAAACACCATATATTTT. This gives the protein CASSLDGNTIYF. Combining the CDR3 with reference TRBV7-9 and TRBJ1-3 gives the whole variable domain DTGVSQNPRHKITKRGQNVTFRCDPISEHNRLYWYRQTLGQGPEFLTYFQNEAQLEKSRLLSDRFSAERPKGSFSTLEIQRTEQGDSAMYLCASSLDGNTIYFGEGSWLTVV.

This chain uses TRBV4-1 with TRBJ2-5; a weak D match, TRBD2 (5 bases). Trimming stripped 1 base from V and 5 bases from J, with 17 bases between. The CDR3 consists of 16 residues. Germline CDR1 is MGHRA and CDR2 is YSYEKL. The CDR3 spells CASSQGAWDRGETQYF. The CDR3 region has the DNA TGCGCCAGCAGCCAAGGAGCGTGGGATCGAGGGGAGACCCAGTACTTC.

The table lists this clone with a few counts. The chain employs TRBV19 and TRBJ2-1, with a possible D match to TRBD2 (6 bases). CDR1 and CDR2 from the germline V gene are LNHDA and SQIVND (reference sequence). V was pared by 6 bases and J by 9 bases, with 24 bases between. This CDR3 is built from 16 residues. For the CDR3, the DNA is TGTGCCAGTAGCGCTTCGGACATACTCAGGCGGGGTGAGCAGTTCTTC. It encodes CASSASDILRRGEQFF.

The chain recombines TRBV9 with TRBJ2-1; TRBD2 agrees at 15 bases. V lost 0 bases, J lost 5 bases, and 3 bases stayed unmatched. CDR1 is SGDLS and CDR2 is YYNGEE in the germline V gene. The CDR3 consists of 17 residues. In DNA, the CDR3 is TGTGCCAGCAGCGTAGTGGGACTAGCGGGAGGAAACAATGAGCAGTTCTTC. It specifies CASSVVGLAGGNNEQFF.

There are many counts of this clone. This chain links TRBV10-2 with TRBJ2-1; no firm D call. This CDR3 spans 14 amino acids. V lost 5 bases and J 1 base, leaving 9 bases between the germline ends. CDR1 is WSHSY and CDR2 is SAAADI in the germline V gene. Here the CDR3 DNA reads TGCGCCAGCAGTCCCGACACGTCCTACAATGAGCAGTTCTTC. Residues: CASSPDTSYNEQFF.

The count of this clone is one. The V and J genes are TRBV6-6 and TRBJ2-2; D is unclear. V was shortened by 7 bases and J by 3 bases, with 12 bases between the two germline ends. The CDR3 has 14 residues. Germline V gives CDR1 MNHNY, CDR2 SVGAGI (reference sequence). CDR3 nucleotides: TGTGCCAGCACCCCCCACATAGACACCGGGGAGCTGTTTTTT. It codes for CASTPHIDTGELFF.

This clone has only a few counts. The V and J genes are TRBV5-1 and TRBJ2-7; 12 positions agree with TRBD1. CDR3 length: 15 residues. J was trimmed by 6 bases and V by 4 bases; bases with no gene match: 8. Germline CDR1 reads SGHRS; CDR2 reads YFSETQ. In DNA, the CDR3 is TGCGCCAGCAGCCCGCGGGACAGGGGGCAAGGCGAGCAGTACTTC. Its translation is CASSPRDRGQGEQYF.

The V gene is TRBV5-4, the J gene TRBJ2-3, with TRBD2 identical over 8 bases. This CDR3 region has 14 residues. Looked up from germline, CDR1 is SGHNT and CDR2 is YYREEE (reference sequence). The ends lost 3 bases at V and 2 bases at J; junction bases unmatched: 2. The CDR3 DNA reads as TGTGCCAGCAGCTCGGGACTAGACACAGATACGCAGTATTTT. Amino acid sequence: CASSSGLDTDTQYF.

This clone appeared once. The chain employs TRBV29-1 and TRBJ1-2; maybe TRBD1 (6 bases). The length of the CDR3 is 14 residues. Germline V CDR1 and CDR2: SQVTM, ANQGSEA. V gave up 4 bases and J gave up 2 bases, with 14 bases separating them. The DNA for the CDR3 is TGCAGCGTTGGTATTCGGGGGGCAAACTATGGCTACACCTTC. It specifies CSVGIRGANYGYTF.

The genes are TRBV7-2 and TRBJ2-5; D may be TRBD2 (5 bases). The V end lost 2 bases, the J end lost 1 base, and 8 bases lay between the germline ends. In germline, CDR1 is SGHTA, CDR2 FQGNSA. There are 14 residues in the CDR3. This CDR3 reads CASSLLDFQETQYF. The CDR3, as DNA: TGTGCCAGCAGCTTACTGGACTTCCAAGAGACCCAGTACTTC.

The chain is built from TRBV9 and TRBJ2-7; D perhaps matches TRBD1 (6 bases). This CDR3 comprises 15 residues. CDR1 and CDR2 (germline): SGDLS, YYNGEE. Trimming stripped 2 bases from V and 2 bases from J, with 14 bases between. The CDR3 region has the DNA TGTGCCAGCAGCGTCCGGGACACAACAGCCTACGAGCAGTACTTC. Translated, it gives CASSVRDTTAYEQYF.